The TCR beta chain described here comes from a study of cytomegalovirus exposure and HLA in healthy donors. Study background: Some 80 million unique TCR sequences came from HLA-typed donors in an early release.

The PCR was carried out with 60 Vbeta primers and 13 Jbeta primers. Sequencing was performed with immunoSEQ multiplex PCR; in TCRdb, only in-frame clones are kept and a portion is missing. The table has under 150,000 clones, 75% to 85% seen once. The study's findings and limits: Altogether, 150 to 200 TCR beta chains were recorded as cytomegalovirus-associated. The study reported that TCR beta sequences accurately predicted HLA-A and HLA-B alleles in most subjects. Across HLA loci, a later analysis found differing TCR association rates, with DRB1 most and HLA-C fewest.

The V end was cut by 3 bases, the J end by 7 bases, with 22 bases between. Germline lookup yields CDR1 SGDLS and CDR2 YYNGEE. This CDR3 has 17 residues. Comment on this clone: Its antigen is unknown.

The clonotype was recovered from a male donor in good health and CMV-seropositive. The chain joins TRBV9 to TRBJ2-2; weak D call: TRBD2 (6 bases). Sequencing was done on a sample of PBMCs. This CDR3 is CASSANPEGRVNGELFF. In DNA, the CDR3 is TGTGCCAGCAGCGCGAACCCGGAGGGCAGGGTAAACGGGGAGCTGTTTTTT.